This note documents a single T cell receptor beta chain sequence. Antigen specificity is unknown. TCRdb re-derived calls from the reads in MiXCR, one entry per CDR3 protein. The sample yields 68,000 or so distinct CDR3 sequences, around 49% seen once. Germline CDR1 KGHDR, CDR2 SFDVKD. The CDR3 has 15 amino acids. Trimming removed 6 bases from V and 2 bases from J; junction bases left unmatched: 2. This specimen belongs to a study of type 1 regulatory T cells. On the study more broadly: T-allo10 is an in vitro-generated, Tr1-enriched CD4 T cell product specific for alloantigen. The study's findings and limits: Compared with non-type 1 regulatory T cells, type 1 regulatory T cells showed a more restricted TCR repertoire.

The receptor's source is a human donor in good health. Specimen: cultured non-Tr1 T cells, either the whole culture or a sorted T cell fraction (not recorded which). This chain uses TRBV24-1 with TRBJ2-6, with 8 bases fitting TRBD2. CDR3 sequence (DNA): TGTGCCACCAGTCCCGGGAGGGCTGGGGCCAACGTCCTGACTTTC. Translating gives CATSPGRAGANVLTF.